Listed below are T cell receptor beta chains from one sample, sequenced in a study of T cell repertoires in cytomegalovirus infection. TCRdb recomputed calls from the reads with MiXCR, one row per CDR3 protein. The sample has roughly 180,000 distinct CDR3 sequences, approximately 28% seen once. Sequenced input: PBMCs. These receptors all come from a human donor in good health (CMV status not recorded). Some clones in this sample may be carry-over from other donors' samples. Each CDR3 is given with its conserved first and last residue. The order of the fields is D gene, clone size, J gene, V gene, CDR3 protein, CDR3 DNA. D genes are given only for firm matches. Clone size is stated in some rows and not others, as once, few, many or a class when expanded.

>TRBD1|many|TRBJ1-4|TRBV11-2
CASSSLRGGRNEKLFF
TGTGCCAGCAGCTCGCTACGAGGGGGCCGGAATGAAAAACTGTTTTTT
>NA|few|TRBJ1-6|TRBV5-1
CASSRPGRRDSPLHF
TGCGCCAGCAGTCGTCCGGGACGGAGGGATTCACCCCTCCACTTT
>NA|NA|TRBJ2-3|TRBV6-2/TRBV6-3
CASSYSEWDTQYF
TGTGCCAGCAGTTACTCGGAGTGGGATACGCAGTATTTT
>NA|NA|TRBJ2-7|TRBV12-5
CASGLGTDYEQYF
TGTGCTAGTGGTTTGGGGACAGACTACGAGCAGTACTTC
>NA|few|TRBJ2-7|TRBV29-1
CSVEGDYEQYF
TGCAGCGTTGAAGGGGACTACGAGCAGTACTTC
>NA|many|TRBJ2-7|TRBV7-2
CASSRGASYEQYF
TGTGCCAGCAGCAGAGGGGCTTCCTACGAGCAGTACTTC
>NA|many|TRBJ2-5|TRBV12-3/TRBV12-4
CASSLSETQYF
TGTGCCAGCAGCTTATCGGAGACCCAGTACTTC
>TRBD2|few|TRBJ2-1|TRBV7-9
CASSLSRGGLSYNEQFF
TGTGCCAGCAGCTTAAGTCGGGGGGGCCTCTCCTACAATGAGCAGTTCTTC
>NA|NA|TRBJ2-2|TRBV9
CASSVAVNTGELFF
TGTGCCAGCAGCGTAGCGGTGAACACCGGGGAGCTGTTTTTT
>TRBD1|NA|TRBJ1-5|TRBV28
CASSLPRQGYNQPQHF
TGTGCCAGCAGTTTACCCAGACAGGGATACAATCAGCCCCAGCATTTT
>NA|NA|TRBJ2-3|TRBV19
CASSAQMSGTDTQYF
TGTGCCAGTAGTGCCCAGATGAGTGGCACAGATACGCAGTATTTT
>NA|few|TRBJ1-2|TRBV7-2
CASSKAGRYGYTF
TGTGCCAGCAGCAAGGCAGGGCGCTATGGCTACACCTTC
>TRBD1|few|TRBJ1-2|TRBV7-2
CASSLAVATGSRGYTF
TGTGCCAGCAGCTTAGCAGTCGCGACAGGGAGCAGGGGCTACACCTTC
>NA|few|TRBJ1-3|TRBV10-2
CASSERGGSGNTIYF
TGCGCCAGCAGTGAGAGAGGTGGATCTGGAAACACCATATATTTT
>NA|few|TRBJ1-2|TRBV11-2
CASSPSGTQNYGYTF
TGTGCCAGCAGCCCTTCCGGGACACAGAACTATGGCTACACCTTC
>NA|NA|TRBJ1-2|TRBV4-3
CASSWRQRVGGYTF
TGCGCCAGCAGCTGGCGACAGAGGGTCGGGGGCTACACCTTC
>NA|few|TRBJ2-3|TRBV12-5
CASGFLSLSGSDTQYF
TGTGCTAGTGGTTTCCTTAGTCTGAGCGGATCAGATACGCAGTATTTT
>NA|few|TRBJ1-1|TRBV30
CAWTRGWDTEAFF
TGTGCCTGGACCAGAGGATGGGACACTGAAGCTTTCTTT
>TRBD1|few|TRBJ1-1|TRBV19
CASRRQGGTEAFF
TGTGCCAGCAGACGACAGGGTGGGACTGAAGCTTTCTTT
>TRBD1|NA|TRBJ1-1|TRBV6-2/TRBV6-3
CASRRDRVDTEAFF
TGTGCCAGCAGAAGAGACAGGGTCGACACTGAAGCTTTCTTT
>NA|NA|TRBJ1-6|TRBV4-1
CASSHQFGGNSPLHF
TGCGCCAGCAGCCATCAGTTTGGTGGTAATTCACCCCTCCACTTT
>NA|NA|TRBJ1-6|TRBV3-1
CASSQETSPLHF
TGTGCCAGCAGCCAAGAGACTTCACCCCTCCACTTT
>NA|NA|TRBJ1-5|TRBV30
CAWSVLEGGRQPQHF
TGTGCCTGGAGTGTACTAGAGGGCGGTCGGCAGCCCCAGCATTTT
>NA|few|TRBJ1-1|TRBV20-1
CSGRRTNTEAFF
TGCAGTGGACGGCGGACAAACACTGAAGCTTTCTTT
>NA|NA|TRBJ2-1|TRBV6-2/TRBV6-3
CASSLIYNEQFF
TGTGCCAGCAGTCTCATCTACAATGAGCAGTTCTTC
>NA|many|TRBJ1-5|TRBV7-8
CASSLAGQGTQHF
TGTGCCAGCAGCTTAGCAGGGCAGGGTACCCAGCATTTT
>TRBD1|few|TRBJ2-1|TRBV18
CASSTGTGNYNEQFF
TGTGCCAGTTCGACCGGGACAGGGAACTACAATGAGCAGTTCTTC
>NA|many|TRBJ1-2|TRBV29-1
CSVEDRNRDGYTF
TGCAGCGTTGAAGATCGAAACCGGGATGGCTACACCTTC
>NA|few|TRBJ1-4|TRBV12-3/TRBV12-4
CASTRVNEKLFF
TGTGCCAGCACGAGGGTTAATGAAAAACTGTTTTTT
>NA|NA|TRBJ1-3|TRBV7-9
CASSPSASSGNTIYF
TGTGCCAGCAGCCCCAGTGCTAGCTCTGGAAACACCATATATTTT
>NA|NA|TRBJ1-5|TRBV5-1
CASSLDDNQPQHF
TGCGCCAGCAGCTTGGACGATAATCAGCCCCAGCATTTT
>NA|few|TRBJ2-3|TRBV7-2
CASSSRAGFTDTQYF
TGTGCCAGCAGCTCCCGGGCGGGGTTCACAGATACGCAGTATTTT
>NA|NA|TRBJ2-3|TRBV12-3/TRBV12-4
CASSLEGGYPSTDTQYF
TGTGCCAGCAGTTTAGAGGGTGGGTACCCTAGCACAGATACGCAGTATTTT
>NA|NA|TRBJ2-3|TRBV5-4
CASSSPGSSTDTQYF
TGTGCCAGCAGCTCCCCGGGAAGTAGCACAGATACGCAGTATTTT
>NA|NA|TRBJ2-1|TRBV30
CAWSVQTMRTF
TGTGCCTGGAGTGTACAGACGATGAGGACCTTC
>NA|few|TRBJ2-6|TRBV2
CASSVPISGGSGANVLTF
TGTGCCAGCAGTGTCCCAATAAGCGGCGGATCTGGGGCCAACGTCCTGACTTTC
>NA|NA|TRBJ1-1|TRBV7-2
CASSLILQVNTVAFF
TGTGCCAGCAGCTTAATATTACAGGTGAACACTGTAGCTTTCTTT
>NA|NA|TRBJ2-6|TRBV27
CASTGDIDNSGANVLTF
TGTGCCAGCACCGGTGACATCGACAACTCTGGGGCCAACGTCCTGACTTTC
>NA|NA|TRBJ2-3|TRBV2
CASSRGRLQLNTQYF
TGTGCCAGCAGTAGGGGGAGGTTGCAGTTGAATACGCAGTATTTT
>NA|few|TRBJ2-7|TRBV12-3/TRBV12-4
CASSTGGDEQYF
TGTGCCAGCAGCACAGGGGGGGACGAGCAGTACTTC
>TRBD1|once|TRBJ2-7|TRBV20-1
CSARDYGTDPDILYEQYF
TGCAGTGCTAGAGATTACGGGACAGACCCGGATATTCTTTACGAGCAGTACTTC
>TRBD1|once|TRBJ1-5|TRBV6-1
CASSGQGANQPQHF
TGTGCCAGCAGTGGACAGGGCGCCAATCAGCCCCAGCATTTT
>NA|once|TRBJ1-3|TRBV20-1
CSAELNPGNTIYF
TGCAGTGCCGAGCTGAATCCTGGAAACACCATATATTTT